The sequence of this TCR beta chain was determined in a study of shared clonotypes between healthy human individuals. Method: immunoSEQ multiplex PCR; TCRdb's copy keeps in-frame clones and lacks some. The table includes roughly 700,000 clones, 80% to 95% detected once. From germline, CDR1 is SGHNT and CDR2 YYREEE (reference sequence). V lost 1 base to trimming and J lost 0 bases, with 5 bases between them. The CDR3 is 13 residues long. The TCR sequence derives from a man younger than 35 in good health. Some clones in this sample may be carry-over from other donors' samples. The chain combines TRBV5-4 with TRBJ2-7; D gene ambiguous. Sequenced input: memory CD8+ T cells from PBMCs. Subset defined: CD45RO+ cells pooled with CCR7-negative TemRA cells. The CDR3 reads CASSLSSSYEQYF. The CDR3 coding sequence is TGTGCCAGCAGCTTGTCTAGCTCCTACGAGCAGTACTTC.